This entry concerns a single TCR beta chain. This entry is derived from a study of blood T cell repertoires in COVID-19. Across the whole study: The United States, Italy and Spain provided the acute and convalescent COVID-19 samples. The analysed material was cDNA or gDNA that came from T cells, B-cell-depleted T cells, or PBMCs.

Authors' analysis steps: Quantification of nucleated cells was approximated via reference gene primer amplification. Some clones are missing from TCRdb's copy, which holds only in-frame ones; the method was immunoSEQ multiplex PCR. V, J and clone size were drawn from that table, and D and trimming were deduced from the DNA. The data show 90,000 to 150,000 clones, just under 90% seen once. Germline V lookup: CDR1 LNHDA, CDR2 SQIVND (reference sequence). CDR3 size: 16 residues. Trimming took 1 base from V and 2 from J, leaving 14 bases between them. This receptor was taken from a woman in her forties or fifties with acute or convalescent COVID-19. Sequencing input: peripheral blood. The chain joins TRBV19 to TRBJ1-2, with D uncertain. The CDR3 loop is CASSIGRAGRNYGYTF. DNA for the CDR3: TGTGCCAGTAGTATAGGCCGGGCGGGGAGAAACTATGGCTACACCTTC. The entire variable domain, with the rest obtained from reference TRBV19 and TRBJ1-2, is as follows: DGGITQSPKYLFRKEGQNVTLSCEQNLNHDAMYWYRQDPGQGLRLIYYSQIVNDFQKGDIAEGYSVSREKKESFPLTVTSAQKNPTAFYLCASSIGRAGRNYGYTFGSGTRLTVV.